This entry is about one TCR beta chain. Its antigen is still unknown. This sample was taken from a study of radiation and T cells in renal cell carcinoma. Findings and caveats of the study: In blood, top tumor clones expanded by 2 weeks, shrinking by 4.

The V gene end was trimmed by 2 bases and the J gene end by 6 bases; junction bases not matched to a gene: 9. There are 16 residues in the CDR3. CDR1 is LNHDA and CDR2 is SQIVND in the germline V gene (reference sequence). Time point given: baseline pretreatment blood. Treatment defined: 15 Gy SBRT to primary tumor, nephrectomy 4 weeks later. Generated by immunoSEQ multiplex PCR, the TCRdb table keeps only in-frame clones and is missing some. The table includes 130,000 or so clones, around nine tenths detected once. The receptor was derived from a woman aged 50 to 60 with renal cell carcinoma. The sequencing used blood, collected from a patient whose treatment included radiotherapy and nephrectomy. The chain recombines TRBV19 with TRBJ1-5, with 8 bases lining up with TRBD1. The DNA of the CDR3 is TGTGCCAGTAGTATATACGAGACAGGGGTTAGTCAGCCCCAGCATTTT. It encodes CASSIYETGVSQPQHF.